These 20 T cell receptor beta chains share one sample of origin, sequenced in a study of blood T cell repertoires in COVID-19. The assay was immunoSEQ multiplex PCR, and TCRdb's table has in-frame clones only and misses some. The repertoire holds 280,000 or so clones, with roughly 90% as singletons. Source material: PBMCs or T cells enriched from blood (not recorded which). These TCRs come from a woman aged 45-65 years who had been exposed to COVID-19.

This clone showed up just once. The CDR3 DNA reads TGTGCCAGCAGCTCCCCTGGGGCCGAAGATGGCTACACCTTC. This translates into CASSSPGAEDGYTF. V and J are TRBV2 and TRBJ1-2; tentatively, D is TRBD1 (5 bases). Germline V lookup: CDR1 SNHLY, CDR2 FYNNEI. The CDR3 runs 14 residues. V was shortened by 6 bases and J by 6 bases, with 17 bases between the two germline ends.

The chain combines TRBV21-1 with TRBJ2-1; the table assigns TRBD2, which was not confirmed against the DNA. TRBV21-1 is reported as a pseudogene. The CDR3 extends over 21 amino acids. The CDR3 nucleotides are TGTGCCAGCAGCAAAGGACCGTGGCTAGCGGGGGGGCCCCGCTCCTACAATGAGCAGTTCTTC. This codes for CASSKGPWLAGGPRSYNEQFF.

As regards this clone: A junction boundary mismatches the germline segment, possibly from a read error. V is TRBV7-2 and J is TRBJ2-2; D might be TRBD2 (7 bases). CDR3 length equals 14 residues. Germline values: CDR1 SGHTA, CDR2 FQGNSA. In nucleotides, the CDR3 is TGTGCCAGCAGCCTAGCCGGGGGGCCTAGGGAGCTGTTTTTT. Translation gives CASSLAGGPRELFF.

CDR3 nucleotide sequence: TGTGCCAGCAGCGCCCGGGGAGGGTGGGAGCAGTACTTC. This sequence encodes CASSARGGWEQYF. The V gene is TRBV5-4, the J gene TRBJ2-7; 7 bases are shared with TRBD2. The CDR3 spans 13 residues. CDR1 is SGHNT and CDR2 is YYREEE in the germline V gene (reference sequence). J lost 7 bases, V lost 4 bases, and 8 bases had no gene match.

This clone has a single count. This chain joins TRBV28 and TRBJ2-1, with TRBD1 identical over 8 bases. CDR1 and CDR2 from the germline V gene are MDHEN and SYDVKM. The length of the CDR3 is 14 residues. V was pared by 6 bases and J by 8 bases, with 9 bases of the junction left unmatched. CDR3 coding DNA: TGTGCCAGCAGGGCAGGGGGCGCGTTCTATGAGCAGTTCTTC. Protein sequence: CASRAGGAFYEQFF.

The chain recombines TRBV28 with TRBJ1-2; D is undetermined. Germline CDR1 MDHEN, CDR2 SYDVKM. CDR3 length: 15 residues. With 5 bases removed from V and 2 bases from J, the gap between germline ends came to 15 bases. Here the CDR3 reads CASSPPRGNNYGYTF. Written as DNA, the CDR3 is TGTGCCAGCAGTCCACCGCGGGGAAACAACTATGGCTACACCTTC.

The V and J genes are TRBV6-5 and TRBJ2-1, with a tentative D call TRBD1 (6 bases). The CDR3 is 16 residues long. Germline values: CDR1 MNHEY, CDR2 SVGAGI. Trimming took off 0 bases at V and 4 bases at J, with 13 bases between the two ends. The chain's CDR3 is CASSYSTGTNYNEQFF. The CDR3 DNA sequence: TGTGCCAGCAGTTACTCGACCGGGACAAATTACAATGAGCAGTTCTTC.

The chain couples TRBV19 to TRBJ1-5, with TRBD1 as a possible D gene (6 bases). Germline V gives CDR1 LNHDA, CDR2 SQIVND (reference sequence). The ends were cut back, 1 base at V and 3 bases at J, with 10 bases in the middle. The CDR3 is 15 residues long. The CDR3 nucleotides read TGTGCCAGTAGTATAGGTACAGGGACCAATCAGCCCCAGCATTTT. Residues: CASSIGTGTNQPQHF.

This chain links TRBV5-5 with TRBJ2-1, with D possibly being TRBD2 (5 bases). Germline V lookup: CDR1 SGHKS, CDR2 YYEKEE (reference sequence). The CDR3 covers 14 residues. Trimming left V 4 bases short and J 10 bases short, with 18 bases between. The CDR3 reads CASSQEDRRGEQFF. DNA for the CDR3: TGTGCCAGCAGCCAAGAGGATAGGCGAGGGGAGCAGTTCTTC.

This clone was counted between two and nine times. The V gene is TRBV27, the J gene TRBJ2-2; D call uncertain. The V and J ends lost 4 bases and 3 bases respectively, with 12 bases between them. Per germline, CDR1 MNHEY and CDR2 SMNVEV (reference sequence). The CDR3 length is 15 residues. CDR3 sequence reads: CASSSARTDTGELFF. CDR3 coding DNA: TGTGCCAGCAGTTCTGCTAGAACGGACACCGGGGAGCTGTTTTTT.

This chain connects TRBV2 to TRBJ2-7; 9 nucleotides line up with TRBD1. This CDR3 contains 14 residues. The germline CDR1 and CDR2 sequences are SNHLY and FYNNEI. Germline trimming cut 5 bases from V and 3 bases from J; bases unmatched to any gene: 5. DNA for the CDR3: TGTGCCAGCAGTCAGGACAGGGGTGACTACGAGCAGTACTTC. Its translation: CASSQDRGDYEQYF. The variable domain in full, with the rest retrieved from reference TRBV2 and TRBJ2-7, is EPEVTQTPSHQVTQMGQEVILRCVPISNHLYFYWYRQILGQKVEFLVSFYNNEISEKSEIFDDQFSVERPDGSNFTLKIRSTKLEDSAMYFCASSQDRGDYEQYFGPGTRLTVT.

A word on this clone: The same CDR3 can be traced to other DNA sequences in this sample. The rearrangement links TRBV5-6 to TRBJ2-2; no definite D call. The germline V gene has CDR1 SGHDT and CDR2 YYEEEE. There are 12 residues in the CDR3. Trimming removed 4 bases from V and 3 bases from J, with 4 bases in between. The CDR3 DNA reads TGTGCCAGCAGCCGGGACACCGGGGAGCTGTTTTTT. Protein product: CASSRDTGELFF.

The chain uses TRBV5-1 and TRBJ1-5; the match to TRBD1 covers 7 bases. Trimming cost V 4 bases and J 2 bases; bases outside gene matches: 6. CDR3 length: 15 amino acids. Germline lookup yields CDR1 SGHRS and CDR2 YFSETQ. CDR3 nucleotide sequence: TGCGCCAGCAGCGGAACTGGGACAGGCAATCAGCCCCAGCATTTT. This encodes CASSGTGTGNQPQHF.

The DNA for the CDR3 is TGTGCCAGCAGCGACAGCTCCTACGAGCAGTACTTC. Its protein is CASSDSSYEQYF. The chain employs TRBV2 and TRBJ2-7; D may be TRBD1 (5 bases). Germline V gene data show CDR1 as SNHLY and CDR2 as FYNNEI. The CDR3 length is 12 residues. Trimming removed 6 bases at V and 0 bases at J, with 6 bases between.

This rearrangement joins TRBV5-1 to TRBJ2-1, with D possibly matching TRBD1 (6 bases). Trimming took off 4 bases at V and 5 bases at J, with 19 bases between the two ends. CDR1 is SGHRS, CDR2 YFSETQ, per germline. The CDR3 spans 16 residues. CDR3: CASSRSGTLTDNEQFF. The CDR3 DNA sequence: TGCGCCAGCAGCAGATCCGGGACACTAACTGACAATGAGCAGTTCTTC.

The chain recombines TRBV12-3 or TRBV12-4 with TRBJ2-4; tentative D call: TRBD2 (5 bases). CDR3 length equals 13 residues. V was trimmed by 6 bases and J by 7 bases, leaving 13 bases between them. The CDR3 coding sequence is TGTGCCAGCAGAGGCAGCCCGGGGAACATTCAGTACTTC. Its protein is CASRGSPGNIQYF.

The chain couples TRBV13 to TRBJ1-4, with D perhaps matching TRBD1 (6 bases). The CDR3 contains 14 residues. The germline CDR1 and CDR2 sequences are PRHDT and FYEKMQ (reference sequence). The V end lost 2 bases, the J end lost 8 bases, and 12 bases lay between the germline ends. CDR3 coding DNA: TGTGCCAGCAGCTTACGGCAGGGGAACGAAAAACTGTTTTTT. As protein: CASSLRQGNEKLFF.

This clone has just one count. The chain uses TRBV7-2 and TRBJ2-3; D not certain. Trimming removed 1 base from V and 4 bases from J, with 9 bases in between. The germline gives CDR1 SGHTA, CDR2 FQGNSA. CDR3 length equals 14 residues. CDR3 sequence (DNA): TGTGCCAGCAGCTTAGTTGGGCCGGCAGATACGCAGTATTTT. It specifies CASSLVGPADTQYF. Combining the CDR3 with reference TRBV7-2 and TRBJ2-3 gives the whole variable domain GAGVSQSPSNKVTEKGKDVELRCDPISGHTALYWYRQSLGQGLEFLIYFQGNSAPDKSGLPSDRFSAERTGGSVSTLTIQRTQQEDSAVYLCASSLVGPADTQYFGPGTRLTVL.

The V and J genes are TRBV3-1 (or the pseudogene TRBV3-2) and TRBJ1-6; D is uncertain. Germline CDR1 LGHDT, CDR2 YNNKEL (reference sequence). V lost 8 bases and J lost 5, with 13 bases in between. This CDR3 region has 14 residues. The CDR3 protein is CASGLGSDNSPLHF. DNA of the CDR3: TGTGCCAGCGGCCTGGGTAGCGATAATTCACCCCTCCACTTT.

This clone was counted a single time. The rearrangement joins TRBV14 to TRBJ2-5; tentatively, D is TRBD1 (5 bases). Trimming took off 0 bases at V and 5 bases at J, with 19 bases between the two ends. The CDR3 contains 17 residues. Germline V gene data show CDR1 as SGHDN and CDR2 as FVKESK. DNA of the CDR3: TGTGCCAGCAGCCAAGATCCCCGGGTAGGGGCGTGGGAGACCCAGTACTTC. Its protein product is CASSQDPRVGAWETQYF.